Presented here are 18 T cell receptor beta chains from one specimen sequenced in a study of blood T cell repertoires in COVID-19. The table came from immunoSEQ multiplex PCR; TCRdb's copy has only in-frame clones and leaves some out. The data hold around 250,000 clones, with about four fifths observed a single time. The sample taken for sequencing was peripheral blood. The receptors originated from a woman aged 35 to 49 who had recovered from COVID-19.

The chain carries TRBV4-1 and TRBJ1-1, with 8 bases matching TRBD1. Germline CDR1 reads MGHRA; CDR2 reads YSYEKL. V shed 4 bases, J shed 3 bases, and the junction held 7 bases outside the gene matches. This CDR3 region has 15 residues. The CDR3 region has the DNA TGCGCCAGCAGCCTACAACAGGGGGGTCACACTGAAGCTTTCTTT. Protein: CASSLQQGGHTEAFF.

V usage is TRBV19 and J usage is TRBJ2-2, with D possibly being TRBD2 (6 bases). Germline CDR1 reads LNHDA; CDR2 reads SQIVND (reference sequence). Deletions cut 3 bases from V and 4 bases from J, with 15 bases between. The CDR3 is 16 residues long. CDR3 protein: CASSMGLEGVTGELFF. The CDR3 coding sequence is TGTGCCAGTAGTATGGGTCTGGAGGGAGTCACCGGGGAGCTGTTTTTT.

The rearrangement joins TRBV24-1 to TRBJ2-3; 9 bases are a match to TRBD1. V shed 3 bases and J 3 bases; nucleotides not matched to a gene: 6. From germline, CDR1 is KGHDR and CDR2 SFDVKD. The CDR3 totals 16 residues. The CDR3 loop is CATSDPGQGTTDTQYF. The CDR3 DNA sequence: TGTGCCACCAGTGATCCGGGACAGGGAACAACAGATACGCAGTATTTT.

The genes are TRBV28 and TRBJ2-5; D is unclear. CDR1 is MDHEN, CDR2 SYDVKM, per germline. Trimming shortened V by 6 bases and J by 1 base, and 9 bases separated the two germline ends. CDR3 length: 13 amino acids. The CDR3 DNA reads as TGTGCCAGCAGGGGCAGCCTCCAAGAGACCCAGTACTTC. Amino acid sequence: CASRGSLQETQYF.

The chain links TRBV28 to TRBJ2-4; 9 bases map to TRBD1. This CDR3 has 17 amino acids. V was clipped by 6 bases and J by 2 bases; unmatched bases: 11. The germline V gene encodes CDR1 MDHEN and CDR2 SYDVKM. CDR3 loop: CASSRPTGGRTKNIQYF. In nucleotides, the CDR3 is TGTGCCAGCAGCCGTCCAACAGGGGGCCGGACCAAAAACATTCAGTACTTC.

The V gene is TRBV7-9, the J gene TRBJ2-3; TRBD2 agrees at 10 bases. Germline V gene lookup returns CDR1 SEHNR and CDR2 FQNEAQ (reference sequence). The CDR3 loop spans 15 amino acids. Germline trimming cut 7 bases from V and 5 bases from J; bases unmatched to any gene: 9. The CDR3 DNA sequence: TGTGCCAGCACCTCCTCTAGCGGGGGAATAGATACGCAGTATTTT. Protein product: CASTSSSGGIDTQYF.

The genes are TRBV18 and TRBJ2-3, with 8 positions matching TRBD2. This CDR3 has 14 amino acids. With 4 bases clipped from V and 2 bases from J, the junction kept 2 bases outside the gene matches. Looked up from germline, CDR1 is KGHSH and CDR2 is LQKENI. The CDR3, as DNA: TGTGCCAGCTCACTAGCGGGGTTCACAGATACGCAGTATTTT. Its translation is CASSLAGFTDTQYF.

V gene TRBV2 combines with J gene TRBJ2-7; 8 positions match TRBD1. Germline-derived CDR1 and CDR2 are SNHLY and FYNNEI. Trimming cost V 3 bases and J 3 bases; bases outside gene matches: 10. The CDR3 extends over 16 amino acids. The CDR3, as DNA: TGTGCCAGCAGTGAGCCCCGGAGGACAGGGATCTACGAGCAGTACTTC. This gives the protein CASSEPRRTGIYEQYF.

This chain uses TRBV5-1 with TRBJ2-3; 9 bases are shared with TRBD2. The trim removed 5 bases at V and 3 bases at J, leaving 7 bases unmatched. This CDR3 has 15 residues. Germline CDR1 and CDR2: SGHRS and YFSETQ. CDR3 nucleotide sequence: TGCGCCAGCAGACCGCGCGGGGGGGCTACAGATACGCAGTATTTT. This encodes CASRPRGGATDTQYF.

The V gene is TRBV4-1, the J gene TRBJ2-2; the D is unclear. Germline CDR1 reads MGHRA; CDR2 reads YSYEKL. With 1 base removed from V and 4 bases from J, the gap between germline ends came to 4 bases. This CDR3 has 13 residues. The CDR3 DNA reads TGCGCCAGCAGCCAAGGAGGCACCGGGGAGCTGTTTTTT. Translating it yields CASSQGGTGELFF.

This clone was seen just once. The DNA for the CDR3 is TGTGCCAGTTCCCGGGACAGAACCTATAACACCGGGGAGCTGTTTTTT. Its protein is CASSRDRTYNTGELFF. The chain recombines TRBV14 with TRBJ2-2; 7 positions agree with TRBD1. From germline, CDR1 is SGHDN and CDR2 FVKESK. V lost 9 bases and J lost 2; bases outside the gene matches: 12. The CDR3 is 16 residues long.

The V gene is TRBV9, the J gene TRBJ2-2; 12 bases line up with TRBD2. This CDR3 contains 16 residues. CDR1 and CDR2 from the germline V gene are SGDLS and YYNGEE. V was pared by 4 bases and J by 6 bases, with 7 bases of the junction left unmatched. This chain's CDR3 is CASSPTSGGRPGELFF. In DNA, the CDR3 is TGTGCCAGCAGCCCAACTAGCGGGGGGAGGCCCGGGGAGCTGTTTTTT.

This sequence joins TRBV5-1 and TRBJ2-7, with 8 bases matching TRBD1. The ends lost 4 bases at V and 2 bases at J; junction bases unmatched: 8. This CDR3 is built from 15 residues. From germline, CDR1 is SGHRS and CDR2 YFSETQ. The CDR3 loop is CASSMTGAPAYEQYF. CDR3 nucleotides: TGCGCCAGCAGCATGACAGGGGCCCCTGCCTACGAGCAGTACTTC.

This sequence joins TRBV28 and TRBJ2-4, with 8 bases fitting TRBD2. Germline V gene sequence: CDR1 MDHEN, CDR2 SYDVKM. CDR3 length: 11 amino acids. The junction had 5 bases not matched to a gene; V was cut back by 10 bases and J by 9 bases. CDR3 sequence (DNA): TGTGCCACTTTCGGGGGGGTCATTCAGTACTTC. Protein: CATFGGVIQYF.

In the case of this clone: Other DNA sequences of this sample code for an identical CDR3. This sequence joins TRBV28 and TRBJ1-5; D gene uncertain. The CDR3 is 11 residues long. Germline values: CDR1 MDHEN, CDR2 SYDVKM. V gave up 6 bases and J gave up 4 bases, with 4 bases separating them. The chain's CDR3 is CASSQNQPQHF. In nucleotides, the CDR3 is TGTGCCAGCAGCCAGAATCAGCCCCAGCATTTT.

The count of this clone is one. In DNA, the CDR3 is TGTGCCAGCAGCTTGGGCGGGGGCGCCTACAATGAGCAGTTCTTC. Translation: CASSLGGGAYNEQFF. The rearrangement uses TRBV5-4 and TRBJ2-1, with a possible D match to TRBD2 (7 bases). Germline loops: CDR1 SGHNT, CDR2 YYREEE (reference sequence). This CDR3 comprises 15 residues. V gave up 0 bases and J gave up 2 bases, with 9 bases separating them.

The V gene is TRBV3-1 (or the pseudogene TRBV3-2), the J gene TRBJ2-3; the match to TRBD2 covers 9 bases. The germline V gene encodes CDR1 LGHDT and CDR2 YNNKEL (reference sequence). The CDR3 is made up of 18 amino acids. Losses at the gene ends were 0 bases for V and 2 bases for J; bases not matched to a gene: 9. In DNA form, the CDR3 reads TGTGCCAGCAGCCAAGAAACGGCGGGGGGGCCGACCACAGATACGCAGTATTTT. Translation gives CASSQETAGGPTTDTQYF.

V usage is TRBV5-1 and J usage is TRBJ2-3; TRBD1 matches 11 bases. CDR3 size: 15 residues. Germline loops: CDR1 SGHRS, CDR2 YFSETQ. Trimming took 3 bases from V and 2 from J; bases not matched to a gene: 2. The CDR3 nucleotides are TGCGCCAGCAGCTGGACAGGGGGCCCCACAGATACGCAGTATTTT. It codes for CASSWTGGPTDTQYF.